This T cell receptor (beta chain) was profiled in a study of identical twins. Findings and limits, study-wide: Because invariant MAIT and iNKT cells could be present, zero-insertion analyses could be partly confounded. Among beta out-of-frame sequences, excess sharing between twins appeared weaker.

It was template switching that added a universal primer site, and there were unique molecular identifiers on the cDNA. TCRdb reprocessed the 5' RACE reads with MiXCR, giving one entry per CDR3 protein. Of just over 500,000 distinct CDR3 sequences listed, under 25% are singletons. This clonotype was recorded a few times. Antigen specificity is unknown. The CDR3 length is 14 residues. Trimming shortened V by 0 bases and J by 7 bases, and 12 bases separated the two germline ends. CDR1 is SEHNR, CDR2 FQNEAQ, per germline (reference sequence). This sample was also put to use in a study of T cells expressing NK-cell markers. This second report adds: Leadership of the CD3+CD56-NKG2C+ fraction also belonged to these clonotypes in several donors.

Sequencing was carried out using CD4+ T cells sorted from blood. The chain recombines TRBV7-9 with TRBJ1-2; D perhaps matches TRBD1 (5 bases). This clonotype was sampled from a woman between 18 and 29 years old in good health. As DNA, the CDR3 is TGTGCCAGCAGCTTAGCTGGTTCGGGGGTTGGCTACACCTTC. Protein: CASSLAGSGVGYTF.